The 13 T cell receptor beta chains below all came from one sample that was sequenced in a study of CD8 T cell repertoires and HIV-1 epitope variants. Using immunoSEQ multiplex PCR, the repertoire was profiled, and TCRdb retains in-frame clones only, with some absent. The data hold under 6,000 clones, with around 59% observed a single time. For these TCRs, the target antigens are not known. The specimen sequenced was cultured CD8+ T cells derived from PBMCs. The receptors come from a male donor with HIV.

The V call is TRBV9, the J call TRBJ2-5; 12 nucleotides line up with TRBD2. The CDR3 loop spans 17 amino acids. CDR1 and CDR2 (germline): SGDLS, YYNGEE. The V gene end was trimmed by 4 bases and the J gene end by 5 bases; junction bases not matched to a gene: 12. CDR3 nucleotide sequence: TGTGCCAGCAGCTCACTGACGCTAGCGGGGGGGCGGGAGACCCAGTACTTC. Translating gives CASSSLTLAGGRETQYF.

This clone is labeled as medium-sized. The chain uses TRBV13 and TRBJ2-1; D tentatively reads TRBD1 or TRBD2 (6 bases each). V was pared by 5 bases and J by 3 bases, with 17 bases between. The V gene's germline CDR1 is PRHDT and CDR2 FYEKMQ (reference sequence). The CDR3 contains 16 residues. In DNA form, the CDR3 reads TGTGCCAGCAGCCCCCTCTCTGGGGGGCTCTACAATGAGCAGTTCTTC. Protein: CASSPLSGGLYNEQFF.

CDR3 residues: CASSGAREENEQYF. The DNA of the CDR3 is TGTGCCAGCAGTGGGGCCAGGGAGGAAAACGAGCAGTACTTC. The V and J genes are TRBV28 and TRBJ2-7, with D possibly TRBD2 on 6 matching bases. Germline CDR1 and CDR2: MDHEN and SYDVKM. This CDR3 spans 14 amino acids. The V end was cut by 5 bases, the J end by 5 bases, with 16 bases between.

There are a few counts of this clone. The chain couples TRBV19 to TRBJ2-1; 9 bases agree with TRBD2. Germline CDR1 and CDR2: LNHDA and SQIVND (reference sequence). The CDR3 extends over 15 amino acids. J lost 6 bases, V lost 3 bases, and 6 bases had no gene match. CDR3 amino acids: CASSISSGTGNEQFF. In DNA, the CDR3 is TGTGCCAGTAGTATCTCTAGCGGGACCGGCAATGAGCAGTTCTTC.

The chain is built from TRBV7-9 and TRBJ2-3; 7 bases are shared with TRBD2. With 5 bases clipped from V and 1 base from J, the junction kept 12 bases outside the gene matches. This CDR3 has 17 amino acids. Germline-derived CDR1 and CDR2 are SEHNR and FQNEAQ (reference sequence). CDR3 residues: CASSPGGGGAGTDTQYF. DNA for the CDR3: TGTGCCAGCAGCCCGGGGGGTGGGGGAGCTGGCACAGATACGCAGTATTTT.

The V call is TRBV28, the J call TRBJ2-1; unclear D gene. The germline gives CDR1 MDHEN, CDR2 SYDVKM. V gave up 2 bases and J gave up 6 bases, with 5 bases separating them. The CDR3 is 12 residues long. CDR3 protein: CASSLAANEQFF. The CDR3, as DNA: TGTGCCAGCAGTTTAGCGGCCAATGAGCAGTTCTTC.

V gene TRBV5-6 combines with J gene TRBJ2-5; possible D gene TRBD2, 5 bases. The length of the CDR3 is 16 residues. V was trimmed by 1 base and J by 5 bases, leaving 18 bases between them. Looked up from germline, CDR1 is SGHDT and CDR2 is YYEEEE. The CDR3 DNA is TGTGCCAGCAGCTTGCCACAACTACCCGGGGAGGAGACCCAGTACTTC. Amino acid sequence: CASSLPQLPGEETQYF.

This clone has just a few counts. The chain joins TRBV6-5 to TRBJ1-4; D is uncertain. Trimming removed 4 bases at V and 3 bases at J, with 12 bases between. The length of the CDR3 is 15 residues. Germline V gives CDR1 MNHEY, CDR2 SVGAGI. The CDR3 DNA is TGTGCCAGCAGTTCCGGACCTCGCTCTAATGAAAAACTGTTTTTT. Translating gives CASSSGPRSNEKLFF.

This clone rates as medium-sized (0.01 to 0.1%). The rearrangement uses TRBV27 and TRBJ1-1; D gene ambiguous. This CDR3 is built from 14 residues. Between the trimmed V and J ends, which lost 6 bases and 3 bases, there was a span of 14 bases. Germline CDR1 is MNHEY and CDR2 is SMNVEV (reference sequence). The CDR3 DNA is TGTGCCAGCAGCCCCTCCGACACTTACACTGAAGCTTTCTTT. This sequence encodes CASSPSDTYTEAFF.

This chain joins TRBV5-6 and TRBJ2-2; D is undetermined. V lost 0 bases to trimming and J lost 5 bases, with 5 bases between them. The CDR3 sequence is 13 residues long. The germline V gene encodes CDR1 SGHDT and CDR2 YYEEEE. The CDR3 DNA reads as TGTGCCAGCAGCTTGGGAGGAACCGGGGAGCTGTTTTTT. Encoded protein: CASSLGGTGELFF.

V usage is TRBV12-2 and J usage is TRBJ1-1; the table names TRBD1, a call not compared with the DNA. TRBV12-2 is noted as a pseudogene. CDR3 length: 17 amino acids. The CDR3 DNA follows: TGTGCAAGTCGCTTACCGCGGGACAGGGACCCGAACACTGAAGCTTTCTTT. It translates to CASRLPRDRDPNTEAFF.

This clone occurred a few times. V usage is TRBV10-3 and J usage is TRBJ2-5; D assignment may be TRBD1 or TRBD2 (5 bases each). There are 11 residues in the CDR3. Per the germline V gene, CDR1 is ENHRY and CDR2 is SYGVKD. V was pared by 2 bases and J by 10 bases, with 8 bases between. CDR3 region: CAISEGGNQYF. The CDR3 DNA reads TGTGCCATCAGTGAGGGGGGAAACCAGTACTTC.

The rearrangement joins TRBV27 to TRBJ2-5; 12 bases align to TRBD2. The CDR3 consists of 19 residues. V lost 6 bases and J lost 5; bases outside the gene matches: 19. Germline V lookup: CDR1 MNHEY, CDR2 SMNVEV (reference sequence). The CDR3 spells CASRRSFPQASGRAETQYF. The CDR3 nucleotides read TGTGCCAGCAGGCGTTCATTTCCCCAGGCTAGCGGGAGGGCCGAGACCCAGTACTTC.